Sequencing of this T cell receptor beta chain was carried out in a study of response to subunit inactivated influenza vaccine. The sample holds a few counts of this clonotype. Looked up from germline, CDR1 is SGHKS and CDR2 is YYEKEE (reference sequence). V was shortened by 0 bases and J by 2 bases, with 12 bases between the two germline ends. CDR3 size: 15 residues. TCRdb re-called the RT-PCR reads with MiXCR, one entry per CDR3 protein. The sample consists of 500,000 to 700,000 distinct CDR3 sequences, approximately 22% of them appearing once. This same sample was also part of a study on T cells expressing NK-cell markers. That work contributes: cDNA encoding TCR beta was synthesized via 5'RACE template switching incorporating UMIs. It was sorted CD3+CD56-NKG2C+, CD3+CD56+NKG2C- and CD3+CD56+NKG2C+ T cells that provided the TCR beta repertoires. About six donors showed dominant NKG2C+ clonotypes comprising about 1.0-7.0% of their CD8+ T cells. The CD3+CD56-NKG2C+ fraction was also led by these clonotypes in a few donors. Expanded NKG2C+ T cell clones had unclear HCMV specificity.

The sample here was CD4+ T cells sorted from PBMCs, taken 11 to 12 days after vaccination. The V gene is TRBV5-5, the J gene TRBJ2-7; possible D gene TRBD2, 5 bases. This clonotype originated in a man between 50 and 59 years old who received an inactivated influenza vaccine. The CDR3 coding sequence is TGTGCCAGCAGCTTGGGAGGGAGAGGGCCCTACGAGCAGTACTTC. It translates to CASSLGGRGPYEQYF.